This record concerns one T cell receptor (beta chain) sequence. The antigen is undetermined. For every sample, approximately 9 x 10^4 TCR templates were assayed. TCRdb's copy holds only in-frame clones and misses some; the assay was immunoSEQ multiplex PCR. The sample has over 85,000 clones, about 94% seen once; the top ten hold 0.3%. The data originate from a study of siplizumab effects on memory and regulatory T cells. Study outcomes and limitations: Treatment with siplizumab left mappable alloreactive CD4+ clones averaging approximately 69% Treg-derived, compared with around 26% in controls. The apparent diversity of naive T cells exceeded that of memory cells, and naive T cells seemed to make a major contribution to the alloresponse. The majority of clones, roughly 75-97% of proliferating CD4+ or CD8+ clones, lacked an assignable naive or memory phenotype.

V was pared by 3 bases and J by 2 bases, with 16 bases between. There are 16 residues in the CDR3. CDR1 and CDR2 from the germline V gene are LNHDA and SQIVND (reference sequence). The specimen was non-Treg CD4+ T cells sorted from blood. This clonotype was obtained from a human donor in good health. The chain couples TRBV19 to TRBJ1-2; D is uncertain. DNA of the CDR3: TGTGCCAGTAGTATGTCCTGGGCCCCCCGAAACTATGGCTACACCTTC. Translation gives CASSMSWAPRNYGYTF.